This T cell receptor beta chain was sequenced during a study of monozygotic twins with inflammatory bowel disease. With respect to this clonotype: Its antigen remains unknown.

Eight reactions per sample, run separately, yielded cDNA. UMIs that had a 6-nucleotide sample barcode were put in using template switching. TCRdb re-called the 5' RACE reads, yielding one record per CDR3 amino acid sequence without DNA. The sample table includes 400,000 to 500,000 distinct CDR3 sequences. The CDR3 has 15 amino acids. In germline, CDR1 is SEHNR, CDR2 FQNEAQ (reference sequence). Whole-study results and caveats: IBD patients share fewer clonotypes with other people than healthy twins do, especially with disease activity. Ultimately, a single strong signal or clonotype associated with IBD was not supported.

V is TRBV7-9 and J is TRBJ2-5; the D call of TRBD1 rests on TCRdb alone, since no DNA is present to check it. Sequenced: blood. This clonotype originated in a human donor with ulcerative colitis or Crohn's disease, or a healthy co-twin of an affected twin (not recorded which). CDR3 region: CASRGQGGLSETQYF.